The clone carrying this TCR beta chain was recorded a few times. Its antigen is still unknown. Germline-derived CDR1 and CDR2 are MGHDK and SYGVNS. CDR3 length: 15 amino acids. The V end was cut by 1 base, the J end by 6 bases, with 16 bases between. These data originate in a study of T-cell memory formation after mild COVID-19. Overall study: There were largely donor-specific TCR clusters.

A 5'RACE reaction primed in the constant segment made cDNA libraries of TCR alpha and TCR beta, and these carried sample barcodes and UMIs. TCRdb re-called the 5' RACE reads through MiXCR, storing one row per CDR3 protein. The sample lists more than 75,000 distinct CDR3 sequences; about 23% were seen once. Whole-study results and caveats: Contracting CD4+ clones sat mainly in CM and EM; CD8+ in EMRA. Researchers could not confirm that second-wave clones peaking on day 37 targeted SARS-CoV-2.

The chain combines TRBV25-1 with TRBJ2-7, with D perhaps given as TRBD1 or TRBD2 (5 bases each). Sequenced input: PBMCs or a T cell subset sorted from them (not recorded which). This receptor was taken from a man aged 18-30 years who had mild COVID-19 (a few samples of this study predate the infection). Cell type and time point are not known. CDR3 protein: CASSESVGTRGEQYF. The CDR3 region has the DNA TGTGCCAGCAGTGAATCTGTCGGGACCCGAGGCGAGCAGTACTTC.